Presented here are 14 T cell receptor beta chains from one specimen sequenced in a study of OX40 agonist ivuxolimab in advanced cancers. The method was immunoSEQ multiplex PCR; TCRdb's version includes in-frame clones alone and lacks a portion of them. Seen here are about 65,000 clones, approximately 89% observed once, and the top ten hold around 1.1%. The input for sequencing was CD4+ or CD8+ T cells sorted from blood, taken in a trial of the OX40 agonist ivuxolimab. These TCRs come from an adult with an advanced solid tumor such as melanoma, head and neck, liver or kidney cancer.

The chain links TRBV29-1 to TRBJ1-4, with D perhaps TRBD1 (6 bases). The CDR3 is 13 residues long. Germline V gene sequence: CDR1 SQVTM, CDR2 ANQGSEA. The ends were cut back, 4 bases at V and 8 bases at J, with 14 bases in the middle. CDR3 loop: CSVGRGGSEKLFF. DNA of the CDR3: TGCAGCGTTGGGAGGGGGGGGAGCGAAAAACTGTTTTTT. Supplemented by reference TRBV29-1 and TRBJ1-4, the full variable domain reads SAVISQKPSRDICQRGTSLTIQCQVDSQVTMMFWYRQQPGQSLTLIATANQGSEATYESGFVIDKFPISRPNLTFSTLTVSNMSPEDSSIYLCSVGRGGSEKLFFGSGTQLSVL.

This chain links TRBV19 with TRBJ2-7; 7 bases line up with TRBD1. V shed 2 bases and J 3 bases; nucleotides not matched to a gene: 7. Germline lookup yields CDR1 LNHDA and CDR2 SQIVND (reference sequence). The CDR3 has 15 residues. The CDR3 is CASSISGGGSYEQYF. CDR3 bases: TGTGCCAGTAGTATATCAGGGGGTGGGAGCTACGAGCAGTACTTC.

V and J are TRBV5-1 and TRBJ2-2; 8 nucleotides agree with TRBD1. The CDR3 length is 16 residues. The V gene end was trimmed by 4 bases and the J gene end by 2 bases; junction bases not matched to a gene: 7. In germline, CDR1 is SGHRS, CDR2 YFSETQ. The CDR3 nucleotides read TGCGCCAGCAGCGCCACAGGACAGGGTAACACCGGGGAGCTGTTTTTT. Translated, it gives CASSATGQGNTGELFF.

This clone was recorded once. The rearrangement links TRBV30 to TRBJ1-1; the D is unclear. The CDR3 is made up of 14 amino acids. Per the germline V gene, CDR1 is GTSNPN and CDR2 is SVGIG (reference sequence). Trimming removed 0 bases from V and 3 bases from J, with 11 bases in between. CDR3 nucleotide sequence: TGTGCCTGGAGTGTAGTGGGCAAGGACACTGAAGCTTTCTTT. This gives the protein CAWSVVGKDTEAFF. The full variable domain, its missing parts supplied by reference TRBV30 and TRBJ1-1, is SQTIHQWPATLVQPVGSPLSLECTVEGTSNPNLYWYRQAAGRGLQLLFYSVGIGQISSEVPQNLSASRPQDRQFILSSKKLLLSDSGFYLCAWSVVGKDTEAFFGQGTRLTVV.

This clone was seen once. CDR3 in amino acids: CASSSQTGYEQYF. In DNA, the CDR3 is TGTGCCAGCAGCTCGCAAACAGGCTACGAGCAGTACTTC. The chain is built from TRBV7-2 and TRBJ2-7; maybe TRBD1 (5 bases). The CDR3 is 13 residues long. V was shortened by 4 bases and J by 3 bases, with 10 bases between the two germline ends. Germline V gene data show CDR1 as SGHTA and CDR2 as FQGNSA.

The chain combines TRBV15 with TRBJ2-7, with 8 bases identical to TRBD1. The CDR3 extends over 15 amino acids. The germline V gene encodes CDR1 LNHNV and CDR2 YYDKDF (reference sequence). V shed 2 bases and J 4 bases; nucleotides not matched to a gene: 7. CDR3: CATSRPRTGRYEQYF. CDR3 nucleotide sequence: TGTGCCACCAGCAGACCCCGGACAGGGAGGTACGAGCAGTACTTC.

This CDR3 is CASSLGTGGFISGNTIYF. In DNA form, the CDR3 reads TGTGCCAGCAGCCTCGGGACAGGGGGCTTTATATCTGGAAACACCATATATTTT. The rearrangement joins TRBV5-4 to TRBJ1-3; the match to TRBD1 covers 12 bases. The germline V gene has CDR1 SGHNT and CDR2 YYREEE (reference sequence). CDR3 length: 18 amino acids. The V segment lost 4 bases and the J segment 1 base; nucleotides outside the gene matches: 9.

The V gene is TRBV7-9, the J gene TRBJ2-7; no clear D gene. The V gene's germline CDR1 is SEHNR and CDR2 FQNEAQ (reference sequence). The CDR3 loop spans 13 amino acids. The V gene lost 3 bases and the J gene lost 2 bases, with 8 bases spanning the gap. The CDR3 coding sequence is TGTGCCAGCAGCTTCCCACAGACCTACGAGCAGTACTTC. Translated: CASSFPQTYEQYF.

The V and J genes are TRBV18 and TRBJ2-2; D might be TRBD2 (5 bases). V shed 0 bases and J shed 7 bases, with 9 bases lying between them. The CDR3 loop spans 14 amino acids. The germline CDR1 and CDR2 sequences are KGHSH and LQKENI. The CDR3 sequence: CASSPPSSYGELFF. The CDR3 region has the DNA TGTGCCAGCTCACCACCGTCTAGCTACGGGGAGCTGTTTTTT.

The chain is built from TRBV6-5 and TRBJ1-2; D perhaps matches TRBD1 (6 bases). Deletions cut 6 bases from V and 8 bases from J, with 16 bases between. Germline assignment: CDR1 MNHEY and CDR2 SVGAGI. The length of the CDR3 is 13 residues. CDR3 nucleotides: TGTGCCAGCAGCCGGGACACCGGGGGGGGCTACACCTTC. Translation gives CASSRDTGGGYTF.

On this clone: Its ends do not fully match the called genes, so a read error is possible. The rearrangement uses TRBV6-5 and TRBJ2-2; TRBD2 matches at 7 bases. The CDR3 is 14 residues long. Germline loops: CDR1 MNHEY, CDR2 SVGAGI. This CDR3 is CASSPVGGTGKLFF. The CDR3 bases are TGTGCCAGCAGTCCCGTGGGGGGGACCGGGAAGCTGTTTTTT.

V usage is TRBV11-2 and J usage is TRBJ1-2; D unresolved. Trimming took off 1 base at V and 2 bases at J, with 8 bases between the two ends. Germline CDR1 reads SGHAT; CDR2 reads FQNNGV. The CDR3 is 14 residues long. CDR3 DNA sequence: TGTGCCAGCAGCTTAGTTCCGGGGAACTATGGCTACACCTTC. This sequence encodes CASSLVPGNYGYTF.

The chain recombines TRBV6-5 with TRBJ1-1; D is unclear. Germline V gene lookup returns CDR1 MNHEY and CDR2 SVGAGI. Trimming removed 5 bases from V and 4 bases from J, with 5 bases in between. The length of the CDR3 is 11 residues. CDR3 sequence: CASSRGTEAFF. The CDR3 bases are TGTGCCAGCAGTCGGGGCACTGAAGCTTTCTTT.

The CDR3 nucleotides read TGCAGCGTCCTGCCGACAGGGGTGACAGATACGCAGTATTTT. The encoded protein is CSVLPTGVTDTQYF. The chain employs TRBV29-1 and TRBJ2-3, with 8 nucleotides matching TRBD1. Germline trimming cut 6 bases from V and 3 bases from J; bases unmatched to any gene: 8. Per the germline V gene, CDR1 is SQVTM and CDR2 is ANQGSEA. CDR3 size: 14 residues.